Sequencing of this T cell receptor (beta chain) was carried out in a study of identical twins. Donors were all healthy Caucasians. This clonotype has a handful of counts. Its specificity is unknown. TCRdb fed the 5' RACE reads into MiXCR, producing one record per CDR3 protein. The sample consists of around 530,000 distinct CDR3 sequences, roughly 15% of them appearing once. CDR1 is KGHDR, CDR2 SFDVKD, per germline. V was pared by 1 base and J by 4 bases, with 9 bases between. The CDR3 extends over 14 amino acids. Study findings and constraints: The more abundant beta clonotypes in cord blood had fewer insertions, and memory repertoires did not show this. Modeled out-of-frame TCR alpha sharing in monozygotic twins fell below observed levels. Alpha sequences that were out-of-frame and twin-shared showed an excess of low generation probability.

Another study also made use of these data, one on yellow fever vaccine responses in identical twins.

This chain links TRBV24-1 with TRBJ2-5; D might be TRBD1 (6 bases). Sequencing used CD4+ T cells sorted from blood. The sequence came from a woman under 30 in good health. CDR3 protein: CATSDFQGTETQYF. The CDR3, as DNA: TGTGCCACCAGTGATTTTCAGGGGACAGAGACCCAGTACTTC.